This section outlines one T cell receptor (beta chain) sequence together with its context. This sample was included in a study of cytomegalovirus exposure and HLA in healthy donors. For the study at large: Early release data held some 80 million unique TCRs from HLA-typed donors.

60 Vbeta and 13 Jbeta primers were used in PCR. Profiled with immunoSEQ multiplex PCR; TCRdb holds only in-frame clones, not every one. Counted here are 60,000 to 95,000 clones, around 84% occurring once; the ten biggest clones make up 8% to 9.5%. The clonotype comes from a woman between 40 and 55 years old in good health and CMV-seropositive. Material for sequencing was PBMCs.

The CDR3 protein is CASSTGQAKNIQYF. The CDR3 DNA follows: TGTGCCAGCAGTACAGGTCAAGCCAAAAACATTCAGTACTTC. The chain combines TRBV5-4 with TRBJ2-4; TRBD1 is a possible D gene (5 bases). Trimming took 5 bases from V and 0 from J, leaving 9 bases between them. This CDR3 is built from 14 residues. Germline assignment: CDR1 SGHNT and CDR2 YYREEE (reference sequence).